This T cell receptor beta chain is from a study of control samples from healthy donors and cancer patients. The ends were cut back, 0 bases at V and 4 bases at J, with 24 bases in the middle. Germline CDR1 LGHNT, CDR2 FRNRAP. This CDR3 spans 19 amino acids. Sequencing was performed with immunoSEQ multiplex PCR; in TCRdb, only in-frame clones are kept and a portion is missing. The sample holds 84,000 or so clones, 84% seen once. The sample comprised PBMCs. The source is a man in his fifties or sixties with head and neck cancer. This rearrangement joins TRBV12-5 to TRBJ1-2; weak D call: TRBD1 (5 bases). In DNA, the CDR3 is TGTGCTAGTGGTTTGGTACTCTCGGAGACAGCCAACCTAGGCTATGGCTACACCTTC. Amino acids: CASGLVLSETANLGYGYTF. The full variable domain, completed using reference TRBV12-5 and TRBJ1-2, is DARVTQTPRHKVTEMGQEVTMRCQPILGHNTVFWYRQTMMQGLELLAYFRNRAPLDDSGMPKDRFSAEMPDATLATLKIQPSEPRDSAVYFCASGLVLSETANLGYGYTFGSGTRLTVV.